This T cell receptor (beta chain) came from a study of shared clonotypes between healthy human individuals. Study-level information: Per donor, three plates held CD4 naive cells, three held CD4 memory, two held CD8 naive and one held CD8 memory.

Profiling relied on immunoSEQ multiplex PCR, and the TCRdb table lists in-frame clones only, not all of them. The table has around 1,900,000 clones, 80% to 95% seen once; the top ten hold approximately 1.6%. The naive CD8 fraction comprised CD45RO-negative cells positively selected for CCR7 and excluded terminally differentiated effector memory CD45RA+ cells. In the case of this clone: Its cognate antigen is unknown.

With 6 bases removed from V and 2 bases from J, the gap between germline ends came to 13 bases. This CDR3 has 14 amino acids. Germline assignment: CDR1 MNHEY and CDR2 SVGAGI. Study observations and caveats: Incomplete sequencing of sorted subsets was indicated by rarefaction despite large depth.

Sequencing used naive CD8+ T cells from PBMCs. The clonotype was recovered from a man between 18 and 35 years old in good health. Some clones in this sample may be carry-over from other donors' samples. The chain has TRBV6-5 and TRBJ1-2; D is uncertain. CDR3 in DNA: TGTGCCAGCAGCCCGGGTCTTCCGAACTATGGCTACACCTTC. Amino acids: CASSPGLPNYGYTF.